The rows below give T cell receptor beta chains drawn from one sample of a study of cytomegalovirus exposure and HLA in healthy donors. Clones were read by immunoSEQ multiplex PCR, and TCRdb kept only the in-frame ones, dropping some. The sample has 150,000 to 200,000 clones, about 80% seen once. The sample comprised PBMCs. The receptors originated from a female donor in good health and CMV-seronegative. CDR3s include the opening cysteine and the closing phenylalanine or tryptophan. Each record gives: D gene, V gene, clone size, J gene, CDR3 DNA, CDR3 protein. A D gene is named only where the DNA matches it firmly. Clone size, where shown, is once, few, many, or a class for clones that have expanded.

NA	TRBV29-1	once	TRBJ1-5	TGCAGCGTTGGAACAGGCAATCAGCCCCAGCATTTT	CSVGTGNQPQHF
NA	TRBV5-1	few	TRBJ2-1	TGCGCCAGCAGCTCGGTCCCGGGGGTTTTTAACTCCTACAATGAGCAGTTCTTC	CASSSVPGVFNSYNEQFF
NA	TRBV5-1	once	TRBJ1-1	TGCGCCAGCAGCCCGGGACTCAGGAACACTGAAGCTTTCTTT	CASSPGLRNTEAFF
NA	TRBV7-2	NA	TRBJ1-1	TGTGCCAGCAGCTACTCAGGGTGGGGCACTGAAGCTTTCTTT	CASSYSGWGTEAFF
TRBD1	TRBV5-1	few	TRBJ2-1	TGCGCCAGCAGCCCCCTCAGGGGGACGTACAATGAGCAGTTCTTC	CASSPLRGTYNEQFF
NA	TRBV2	few	TRBJ1-5	TGTGCCAGCAGCGGGGACAACCAGGTGCCCCAGCATTTT	CASSGDNQVPQHF
TRBD1	TRBV6-1	NA	TRBJ1-2	TGTGCCAGCAGCCGGGGACAGGGAGCCTATGGCTACACCTTC	CASSRGQGAYGYTF
TRBD2	TRBV5-1	NA	TRBJ2-7	TGCGCCAGCAGGGTAGCGGGAGGAGTCTACGAGCAGTACTTC	CASRVAGGVYEQYF
TRBD1	TRBV19	NA	TRBJ2-7	TGTGCCAGTAGTATAGATCACGGAGGCGGACAGGGGAACGAGCAGTACTTC	CASSIDHGGGQGNEQYF
TRBD2	TRBV12-5	NA	TRBJ2-1	TGTGCTAGTGGTTTGGCCTTAGCGGGGGCTACTGAGAATGAGCAGTTCTTC	CASGLALAGATENEQFF
NA	TRBV6-6	NA	TRBJ2-7	TGTGCCAGCAGTTACTCAGCAGGCTACGAGCAGTACTTC	CASSYSAGYEQYF
TRBD1	TRBV6-5	NA	TRBJ1-2	TGTGCCAGCATCGGACAGGGGGCGCGGGGCTACACCTTC	CASIGQGARGYTF
NA	TRBV9	NA	TRBJ1-3	TGTGCCAGCAGCACAGGACCAAACTCTGGAAACACCATATATTTT	CASSTGPNSGNTIYF
TRBD1	TRBV27	NA	TRBJ1-1	TGTGCCAGCAGTCGTAAGACAGGGACACTCATGAACACTGAAGCTTTCTTT	CASSRKTGTLMNTEAFF
NA	TRBV29-1	NA	TRBJ1-2	TGCAGCGTTGAAGTTAGCGGATCCCTCGGCGGCTACACCTTC	CSVEVSGSLGGYTF
TRBD1	TRBV7-3	NA	TRBJ2-1	TGTGCCAGCAGCCAGATCCTCCGACAGGGCCCGGATGAGCAGTTCTTC	CASSQILRQGPDEQFF
TRBD1	TRBV6-1	NA	TRBJ2-3	TGTGCCAGCAGTACGACAGGGTTGACAGATACGCAGTATTTT	CASSTTGLTDTQYF
NA	TRBV5-1	NA	TRBJ1-1	TGCGCCAGCAGCCCCGTGGGGGGGACGAACACTGAAGCTTTCTTT	CASSPVGGTNTEAFF
TRBD1	TRBV27	NA	TRBJ1-6	TGTGCCAGCAGTTTTAACAGGGGTTTTAATTCACCCCTCCACTTT	CASSFNRGFNSPLHF
TRBD2	TRBV30	once	TRBJ2-5	TGTGCCTGGAGTGTACGCGGGGGGCAAGAGACCCAGTACTTC	CAWSVRGGQETQYF
TRBD1	TRBV7-9	NA	TRBJ1-4	TGTGCCAGCAGCCCAGGGGGCAATGAAAAACTGTTTTTT	CASSPGGNEKLFF
NA	TRBV7-9	once	TRBJ1-6	TGTTCCAGCAGCTTCGGACAGTATAATTCACCCCTCCACTTT	CSSSFGQYNSPLHF